These 25 T cell receptor beta chains originate from one sample sequenced in a study of human T cells and chemical hapten exposure. One entry per CDR3 protein results from TCRdb running MiXCR on the RACE reads. The sample comprises 280,000 or so distinct CDR3 sequences, 7.5% to 8% of which are singletons, and more than 0.95% rests with the top ten. This sample's time point: pre-sensitization, week 0. Treatment of the sample: therapeutic diphenylcyclopropenone sensitization with weekly scalp DPC. Sequences were derived from whole blood, sampled in connection with sensitization to the hapten diphenylcyclopropenone (DPC). These receptors all come from a man between 18 and 35 years old with alopecia areata. Some clones in this sample may be carry-over from other donors' samples.

This clonotype was observed a few times. The chain recombines TRBV23-1 with TRBJ2-7, with D tentatively TRBD2 (5 bases). TRBV23-1 has ORF status, its function being uncertain. Trimming removed 0 bases from V and 6 bases from J, with 15 bases in between. The CDR3 spans 15 residues. The CDR3 coding sequence is TGCGCCAGCAGTCAATCGTGGCTAGCATCTGGCGAGCAGTACTTC. As protein: CASSQSWLASGEQYF.

This chain uses TRBV20-1 with TRBJ1-2; D unresolved. This CDR3 has 12 residues. The germline CDR1 and CDR2 sequences are DFQATT and SNEGSKA (reference sequence). Between the trimmed V and J ends, which lost 3 bases and 4 bases, there was a span of 9 bases. CDR3 nucleotides: TGCAGTGCTAGCGCCCTTTCCTATGGCTACACCTTC. Protein: CSASALSYGYTF.

This clonotype has ten or more counts. The junction departs from germline at one end; a sequencing error may be responsible. The V call is TRBV5-1, the J call TRBJ1-1, with D possibly matching TRBD1 (5 bases). Germline V CDR1 and CDR2: SGHRS, YFSETQ. The CDR3 consists of 15 residues. For the CDR3, the DNA is TGTGCCAGCAGCTTGGCTGGGACGGTGAACACTGAAGCTTTCTTT. This sequence encodes CASSLAGTVNTEAFF.

Remarks on this clonotype: The germline gene is not matched at one end of the junction; a read error may be the cause. V gene TRBV7-9 combines with J gene TRBJ2-3, with D perhaps TRBD1 (6 bases). CDR3 length: 12 amino acids. Germline CDR1 is SEHNR and CDR2 is FQNEAQ (reference sequence). CDR3 sequence reads: CASIPGHLASDF. The CDR3 DNA follows: TGTGCCAGCATCCCGGGACACCTAGCAAGCGATTTT.

This clonotype was observed a handful of times. V gene TRBV6-2 or TRBV6-3 combines with J gene TRBJ1-1; the match to TRBD1 covers 7 bases. V lost 6 bases, J lost 4 bases, and 11 bases stayed unmatched. Germline-derived CDR1 and CDR2 are MNHEY and SVGEGT. This CDR3 has 15 amino acids. CDR3 region: CASRRQTGIITEAFF. The CDR3 nucleotides are TGTGCCAGCAGACGTCAGACAGGGATCATCACTGAAGCTTTCTTT.

In its sample, this clonotype was seen many times. The chain uses TRBV12-3 or TRBV12-4 and TRBJ1-2; D is unclear. The CDR3 consists of 13 residues. V was pared by 3 bases and J by 4 bases, with 9 bases between. The CDR3 bases are TGTGCCAGCAGTTTCTTACAGTCCTATGGCTACACCTTC. It yields the protein CASSFLQSYGYTF.

There are many counts of this clonotype. The chain couples TRBV7-9 to TRBJ2-1, with 9 bases aligning to TRBD1. The CDR3 contains 17 residues. With 5 bases clipped from V and 3 bases from J, the junction kept 11 bases outside the gene matches. CDR1 and CDR2 (germline): SEHNR, FQNEAQ (reference sequence). CDR3 protein: CASSPGPGTGRYNEQFF. CDR3 nucleotide sequence: TGTGCCAGCAGCCCAGGTCCCGGGACAGGGCGCTACAATGAGCAGTTCTTC.

The chain carries TRBV7-2 and TRBJ1-1; 9 bases align to TRBD1. With V trimmed by 5 bases and J by 5 bases, 9 bases remained unmatched. From germline, CDR1 is SGHTA and CDR2 FQGNSA. The CDR3 sequence is 15 residues long. The CDR3 reads CASSTPGQGETEAFF. The CDR3 nucleotides are TGTGCCAGCAGCACGCCGGGACAGGGAGAAACTGAAGCTTTCTTT.

The chain employs TRBV29-1 and TRBJ2-7; D may be TRBD1 (5 bases). This CDR3 region has 13 residues. CDR1 SQVTM and CDR2 ANQGSEA come from the germline V gene. V shed 2 bases and J shed 4 bases, with 12 bases lying between them. For the CDR3, the DNA is TGCAGCGTTGAAATAGGGGAACCATACGAGCAGTACTTC. It encodes CSVEIGEPYEQYF.

This clonotype was seen only a few times. V and J are TRBV7-2 and TRBJ1-1, with TRBD1 identical over 11 bases. The V and J ends lost 3 bases and 3 bases, in that order; junction bases with no gene match: 6. There are 16 residues in the CDR3. Germline CDR1 and CDR2: SGHTA and FQGNSA. The CDR3 sequence: CASSLWTGGAHTEAFF. CDR3 sequence (DNA): TGTGCCAGCAGCTTGTGGACAGGGGGCGCGCACACTGAAGCTTTCTTT.

This clonotype was seen ten or more times. The rearrangement links TRBV3-1 to TRBJ2-3, with 11 bases fitting TRBD2. Per germline, CDR1 LGHDT and CDR2 YNNKEL (reference sequence). Trimming took 2 bases from V and 6 from J; bases not matched to a gene: 16. This CDR3 is built from 19 residues. CDR3 region: CASSQLNSGGAGLVDTQYF. CDR3 in DNA: TGTGCCAGCAGCCAACTCAATAGCGGGGGGGCAGGACTAGTGGATACGCAGTATTTT.

This clonotype was counted only a few times. The genes are TRBV12-3 or TRBV12-4 and TRBJ1-1; 8 bases line up with TRBD1. The CDR3 runs to 15 residues. Trimming at V came to 5 bases and at J to 4 bases, leaving 9 bases not matched to a gene. CDR3 loop: CASSQGARRSTEAFF. CDR3 coding DNA: TGTGCCAGCAGTCAGGGGGCAAGGAGAAGCACTGAAGCTTTCTTT.

This clonotype has more than one count but fewer than ten. The CDR3 sequence: CASRDRNSGNTIYF. CDR3 nucleotide sequence: TGCGCCAGCAGGGACAGAAACTCTGGAAACACCATATATTTT. The chain joins TRBV5-1 to TRBJ1-3, with D perhaps matching TRBD1 (6 bases). Trimming pared 5 bases from V and 0 bases from J, leaving 9 bases between. Germline V gene data show CDR1 as SGHRS and CDR2 as YFSETQ. The CDR3 extends over 14 amino acids.

The chain has TRBV20-1 and TRBJ1-2, with D tentatively TRBD1 (5 bases). The CDR3 contains 12 residues. Germline V CDR1 and CDR2: DFQATT, SNEGSKA (reference sequence). V lost 6 bases and J 8 bases, leaving 16 bases between the germline ends. Here the CDR3 DNA reads TGCAGTGCCCCAGGGACGCTCCGAGGCTACACCTTC. Amino acids: CSAPGTLRGYTF.

This clonotype has more than one count but fewer than ten. V and J are TRBV5-1 and TRBJ2-2; no reliable D call. The V gene's germline CDR1 is SGHRS and CDR2 YFSETQ. The CDR3 contains 12 residues. Deletions cut 3 bases from V and 6 bases from J, with 6 bases between. The CDR3 nucleotides are TGCGCCAGCAGCTATACAGCCGGGGAGCTGTTTTTT. This gives the protein CASSYTAGELFF.

V usage is TRBV4-3 and J usage is TRBJ2-7; D is unresolved. Germline CDR1 LGHNA, CDR2 YSLEER. This CDR3 is built from 14 residues. V was cut by 1 base and J by 2 bases, with 9 bases left in between. CDR3 residues: CASSQGAGTYEQYF. CDR3 DNA sequence: TGCGCCAGCAGCCAAGGAGCTGGGACCTACGAGCAGTACTTC.

This clonotype was counted a few times. The CDR3 coding sequence is TGCAGCGTTGTGCCGCGCGCCGGGGAGCTGTTTTTT. Translation: CSVVPRAGELFF. V usage is TRBV29-1 and J usage is TRBJ2-2; D call uncertain. This CDR3 has 12 amino acids. The V end lost 4 bases, the J end lost 6 bases, and 9 bases lay between the germline ends. Germline V CDR1 and CDR2: SQVTM, ANQGSEA.

V gene TRBV12-3 or TRBV12-4 combines with J gene TRBJ1-2; D gene unclear. Trimming removed 7 bases at V and 0 bases at J, with 15 bases between. The CDR3 runs to 15 residues. The CDR3 reads CASTQSGFSNYGYTF. Written as DNA, the CDR3 is TGTGCCAGCACCCAATCCGGATTTTCTAACTATGGCTACACCTTC.

This clonotype was counted a few times. The chain has TRBV19 and TRBJ2-5; TRBD2 matches at 9 bases. Germline CDR1 LNHDA, CDR2 SQIVND (reference sequence). This CDR3 contains 14 residues. V dropped 6 bases and J dropped 1; count of bases not matched to a gene: 3. The CDR3 DNA is TGTGCCAGTAGCTCGACTAGCGGCCAAGAGACCCAGTACTTC. This codes for CASSSTSGQETQYF.

V is TRBV5-1 and J is TRBJ2-5; D might be TRBD1 (5 bases). Germline V gives CDR1 SGHRS, CDR2 YFSETQ. Trimming pared 4 bases from V and 6 bases from J, leaving 16 bases between. This CDR3 region has 14 residues. CDR3 amino acids: CASSLQVPGQTQYF. CDR3 nucleotide sequence: TGCGCCAGCAGCCTACAGGTCCCCGGGCAGACCCAGTACTTC.

This clonotype was found a few times. This chain's CDR3 is CATSDLTELTDTQYF. The CDR3 DNA reads TGTGCCACCAGTGATTTAACGGAGCTCACAGATACGCAGTATTTT. The chain is built from TRBV24-1 and TRBJ2-3; D is unresolved. Germline assignment: CDR1 KGHDR and CDR2 SFDVKD. The CDR3 covers 15 residues. V gave up 1 base and J gave up 2 bases, with 9 bases separating them.

This clonotype was observed once. The chain links TRBV5-1 to TRBJ2-7, with 7 bases matching TRBD1. CDR1 is SGHRS and CDR2 is YFSETQ in the germline V gene. Trimming removed 4 bases from V and 3 bases from J; junction bases left unmatched: 10. The CDR3 runs to 15 residues. CDR3 protein: CASSPGTVKIYEQYV. CDR3 bases: TGCGCCAGCAGCCCCGGGACAGTCAAAATCTACGAGCAGTACGTC.

This clonotype was counted at least ten times. This rearrangement joins TRBV29-1 to TRBJ1-1, with D possibly being TRBD1 (6 bases). The CDR3 consists of 13 residues. Germline lookup yields CDR1 SQVTM and CDR2 ANQGSEA. Trimming removed 6 bases from V and 5 bases from J, with 16 bases in between. The CDR3 loop reads CSVGLGARTEAFF. For the CDR3, the DNA is TGCAGCGTGGGGTTGGGGGCGCGAACTGAAGCTTTCTTT.

This clonotype was seen a handful of times. The chain recombines TRBV10-2 with TRBJ1-5, with TRBD1 identical over 7 bases. The junction had 4 bases not matched to a gene; V was cut back by 3 bases and J by 2 bases. CDR3 length equals 15 residues. Per germline, CDR1 WSHSY and CDR2 SAAADI. The CDR3 spells CASSEGGVGNQPQHF. Here the CDR3 DNA reads TGCGCCAGCAGTGAAGGGGGCGTCGGCAATCAGCCCCAGCATTTT.

This clonotype appeared a few times. This sequence joins TRBV2 and TRBJ2-5; TRBD2 agrees at 9 bases. In germline, CDR1 is SNHLY, CDR2 FYNNEI. V was pared by 6 bases and J by 5 bases, with 13 bases of the junction left unmatched. This CDR3 comprises 16 residues. The CDR3 sequence: CASSPTGTSSSETQYF. The CDR3 coding sequence is TGTGCCAGCAGCCCCACCGGGACTAGCAGTTCCGAGACCCAGTACTTC.